What follows is one TCR beta chain and its context. The target antigen is unknown. This record comes from a study of cytomegalovirus exposure and HLA in healthy donors. Study-wide context: One earlier analysis, a look at about 179 million T cells, found roughly 110 million unique TCR beta sequences.

General study points: In an earlier analysis, about 87% or about 30%: the productive usage of most TCR beta V segments. Judged likely to be a sequencing artifact was a cluster of highly shared sequence variants.

Amplification used 60 Vbeta primers and 13 Jbeta primers. This table comes from immunoSEQ multiplex PCR, and its TCRdb copy is limited to in-frame clones, with some not included. This table has 60,000 to 70,000 clones, about 80% appearing once. The CDR3 contains 13 residues. Germline CDR1 is MNHEY and CDR2 is SVGAGI. Trimming cost V 4 bases and J 4 bases, with 10 bases left between them. The material sequenced was PBMCs. The J gene is TRBJ1-2, the V gene TRBV6-5, with D uncertain. This clonotype originated in a man aged 55-75 years in good health and CMV-seropositive. This chain's CDR3 is CASSSDSLYGYTF. CDR3 bases: TGTGCCAGCAGTTCCGACTCCCTCTATGGCTACACCTTC.